Shown below are 5 T cell receptor beta chains from a single sample sequenced in a study of cytomegalovirus exposure and HLA in healthy donors. The assay was immunoSEQ multiplex PCR, and TCRdb's table has in-frame clones only and misses some. This table has tens of thousands of clones, 85% appearing once. Sequenced: PBMCs. The receptors originated from a man aged 25 to 40 in good health and CMV-seronegative.

The rearrangement links TRBV4-2 to TRBJ2-7, with unresolved D. This CDR3 has 13 residues. CDR1 and CDR2 (germline): LGHNA, YNFKEQ. With 2 bases removed from V and 5 bases from J, the gap between germline ends came to 10 bases. CDR3 DNA sequence: TGTGCCAGCAGCCAAAGTAGTGTGAACGAGCAGTACTTC. Its protein product is CASSQSSVNEQYF.

This chain uses TRBV5-1 with TRBJ1-4, with 8 bases matching TRBD1. The V gene's germline CDR1 is SGHRS and CDR2 YFSETQ. Trimming cost V 5 bases and J 8 bases; bases outside gene matches: 11. The CDR3 has 15 amino acids. The CDR3 nucleotides are TGCGCCAGCAGTCCAGGCCGGACAGGGAACGAAAAACTGTTTTTT. This gives the protein CASSPGRTGNEKLFF.

The V call is TRBV19, the J call TRBJ2-3; TRBD2 aligns across 13 bases. Germline-derived CDR1 and CDR2 are LNHDA and SQIVND (reference sequence). Trimming removed 7 bases from V and 6 bases from J; junction bases left unmatched: 4. This CDR3 contains 14 residues. CDR3 sequence (DNA): TGTGCCAGTAAGGGACTAGCGGGAAGCGATACGCAGTATTTT. Its translation is CASKGLAGSDTQYF. Drawing the rest from reference TRBV19 and TRBJ2-3, the complete variable domain is DGGITQSPKYLFRKEGQNVTLSCEQNLNHDAMYWYRQDPGQGLRLIYYSQIVNDFQKGDIAEGYSVSREKKESFPLTVTSAQKNPTAFYLCASKGLAGSDTQYFGPGTRLTVL.

J is TRBJ2-6 and V is TRBV6-1, with 9 bases aligning to TRBD1. Germline V gene sequence: CDR1 MNHNS, CDR2 SASEGT. The CDR3 totals 15 residues. Trimming at V came to 8 bases and at J to 4 bases, leaving 6 bases not matched to a gene. CDR3 DNA: TGTGCCAGCTTACAGGGGGCTTACGGGGCCAACGTCCTGACTTTC. It is translated as CASLQGAYGANVLTF.

The rearrangement joins TRBV13 to TRBJ2-7; D might be TRBD2 (6 bases). Looked up from germline, CDR1 is PRHDT and CDR2 is FYEKMQ (reference sequence). The CDR3 consists of 14 residues. Trimming stripped 6 bases from V and 1 base from J, with 13 bases between. The CDR3 sequence is CASRRRDASYEQYV. The CDR3 coding sequence is TGTGCCAGCAGGAGGAGGGACGCATCCTACGAGCAGTACGTC.